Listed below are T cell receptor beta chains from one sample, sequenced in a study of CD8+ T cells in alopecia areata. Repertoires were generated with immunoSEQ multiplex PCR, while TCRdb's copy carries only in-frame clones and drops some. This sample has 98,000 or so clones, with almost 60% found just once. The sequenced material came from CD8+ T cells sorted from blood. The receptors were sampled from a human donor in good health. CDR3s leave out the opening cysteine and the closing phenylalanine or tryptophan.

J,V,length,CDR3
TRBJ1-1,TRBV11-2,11,ASSLAMNTEAF
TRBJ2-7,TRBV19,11,ASSLGQGGEQY
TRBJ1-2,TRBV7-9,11,ASSLGQGNGYT
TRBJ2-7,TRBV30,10,AWRGTAYEQY
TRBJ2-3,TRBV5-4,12,ASSPDLSTDTQY
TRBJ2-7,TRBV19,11,ASSPAAPYEQY
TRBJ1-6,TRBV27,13,ASNAGYPYNSPLH
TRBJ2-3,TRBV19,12,ASSKGQGVDTQY
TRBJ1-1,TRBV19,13,ASSLRQGMNTEAF
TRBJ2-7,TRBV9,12,ASSVVPNFYEQY
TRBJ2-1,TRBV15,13,ATSRVQGVDNEQF
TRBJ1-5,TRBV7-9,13,ASSDTGGEFEPQH